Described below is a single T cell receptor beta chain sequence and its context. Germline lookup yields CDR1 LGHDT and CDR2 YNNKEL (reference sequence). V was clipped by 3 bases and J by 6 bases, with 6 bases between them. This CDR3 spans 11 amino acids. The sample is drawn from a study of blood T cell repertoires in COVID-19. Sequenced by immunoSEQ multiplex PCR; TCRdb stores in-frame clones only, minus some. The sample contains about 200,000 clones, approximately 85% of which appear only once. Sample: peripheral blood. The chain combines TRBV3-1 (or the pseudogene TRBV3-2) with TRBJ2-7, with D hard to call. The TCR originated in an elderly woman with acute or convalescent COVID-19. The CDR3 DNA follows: TGTGCCAGCAGCCAGCGTGGCGAGCAGTACTTC. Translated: CASSQRGEQYF.